Listed below are T cell receptor beta chains from one sample, sequenced in a study of neurological immune-mediated disorders. TCRdb reanalysed the 5' RACE reads using MiXCR and keeps one entry per CDR3 protein. The sample has approximately 100,000 distinct CDR3 sequences, roughly 3.5% seen once. Sequences were obtained from PBMCs. The receptors derive from a woman aged 18-29 years with multiple sclerosis. Each CDR3 is given with its conserved first and last residue. The order of the fields is J gene, clone size, D gene, V gene, CDR3 protein, CDR3 DNA. A D gene is named only where the DNA matches it firmly. Expanded clones get a size class; other rows say once, few or many, or leave the size out.

TRBJ2-7,many,TRBD1,TRBV5-1,CASSNQGQGVKYEQYF,TGCGCCAGCAGCAACCAGGGACAGGGGGTGAAGTACGAGCAGTACTTC
TRBJ1-1,many,NA,TRBV3-1,CASSQDPLVGRREAFF,TGTGCCAGCAGCCAAGACCCGCTAGTGGGGAGACGTGAAGCTTTCTTT
TRBJ2-5,many,NA,TRBV7-2,CATQLRRGQETQYF,TGTGCCACCCAGCTTAGAAGGGGCCAAGAGACCCAGTACTTC
TRBJ2-3,many,TRBD1,TRBV10-3,CAISESGQITDTQYF,TGTGCCATCAGTGAATCGGGACAGATCACAGATACGCAGTATTTT
TRBJ2-2,many,NA,TRBV7-9,CATRGSRGTGELFF,TGTGCGACTCGGGGCAGCAGGGGCACCGGGGAGCTGTTTTTT
TRBJ2-4,many,TRBD1,TRBV5-1,CASSWGTGESIQYF,TGCGCCAGCAGCTGGGGGACAGGGGAATCCATTCAGTACTTC
TRBJ1-2,many,TRBD1,TRBV20-1,CSARWDRAYGYTF,TGCAGTGCTAGATGGGACAGGGCCTATGGCTACACCTTC
TRBJ1-5,many,NA,TRBV11-2,CASSLLSGISNQPQHF,TGTGCCAGCAGCTTATTATCGGGGATTAGCAATCAGCCCCAGCATTTT
TRBJ2-5,many,NA,TRBV5-1,CASSAGTFQETQYF,TGCGCCAGCAGCGCCGGGACTTTCCAAGAGACCCAGTACTTC
TRBJ1-4,many,NA,TRBV7-2,CASSSGQPNEKLFF,TGTGCCAGCAGCTCCGGACAGCCTAATGAAAAACTGTTTTTT
TRBJ2-1,many,TRBD2,TRBV7-2,CASSLTRSGRGNEQFF,TGTGCCAGCAGCCTAACGCGTAGCGGGAGGGGTAATGAGCAGTTCTTC
TRBJ1-5,many,NA,TRBV12-3/TRBV12-4,CASSPLSDQPQHF,TGTGCCAGCAGTCCCCTCTCAGATCAGCCCCAGCATTTT
TRBJ2-2,many,NA,TRBV27,CASSSLPSLSNTGELFF,TGTGCCAGCAGTTCACTCCCCTCCCTCTCGAACACCGGGGAGCTGTTTTTT
TRBJ2-7,many,TRBD2,TRBV6-6,CASSSTSGDDEQYF,TGTGCCAGCAGTTCCACTAGCGGGGACGACGAGCAGTACTTC
TRBJ2-7,many,TRBD1,TRBV7-9,CASSPGQGVYEQYF,TGTGCCAGCAGCCCCGGACAGGGGGTGTACGAGCAGTACTTC
TRBJ1-2,NA,NA,TRBV9,CASSARGGNTGTAGYTF,TGTGCCAGCAGCGCAAGGGGGGGGAACACAGGGACGGCTGGCTACACCTTC
TRBJ2-2,many,NA,TRBV5-1,CASSLPWGHLAESGELFF,TGCGCCAGCAGCCTACCCTGGGGACACCTGGCCGAATCCGGGGAGCTGTTTTTT
TRBJ1-1,many,NA,TRBV5-1,CASSQQVPNTEAFF,TGCGCCAGCAGCCAGCAAGTCCCGAACACTGAAGCTTTCTTT
TRBJ2-2,NA,NA,TRBV7-7,CASSLLDGRMGVTGELFF,TGTGCCAGCAGCTTACTGGACGGCAGGATGGGGGTCACCGGGGAGCTGTTTTTT
TRBJ2-1,many,NA,TRBV6-1,CASSGSKLYNEQFF,TGTGCCAGCAGTGGGTCCAAACTCTACAATGAGCAGTTCTTC
TRBJ1-6,NA,TRBD1,TRBV28,CASRNRFGTVSSPLNF,TGTGCCAGCAGAAACCGATTCGGGACAGTTTCTTCACCCCTCAACTTT
TRBJ2-1,many,NA,TRBV20-1,CSAGGGTSTGNEQFF,TGCAGTGCTGGGGGCGGGACCAGTACAGGCAATGAGCAGTTCTTC
TRBJ2-1,many,TRBD2,TRBV20-1,CSAKGTSVGHEQFF,TGCAGTGCAAAAGGGACTAGCGTGGGTCATGAGCAGTTCTTC
TRBJ1-5,many,NA,TRBV12-3/TRBV12-4,CASSPAGGSQPQHF,TGTGCCAGCAGTCCGGCAGGAGGGAGTCAGCCCCAGCATTTT
TRBJ2-1,many,TRBD2,TRBV20-1,CSAASGLRAYNEQFF,TGCAGTGCTGCTAGCGGTCTTCGGGCCTACAATGAGCAGTTCTTC
TRBJ2-2,many,TRBD1,TRBV27,CASSGQATGELFF,TGTGCCAGTTCGGGACAGGCGACCGGGGAGCTGTTTTTT
TRBJ1-1,many,TRBD1,TRBV4-1,CASSQVWDRRGTEAFF,TGCGCCAGCAGCCAAGTTTGGGACAGAAGAGGAACTGAAGCTTTCTTT